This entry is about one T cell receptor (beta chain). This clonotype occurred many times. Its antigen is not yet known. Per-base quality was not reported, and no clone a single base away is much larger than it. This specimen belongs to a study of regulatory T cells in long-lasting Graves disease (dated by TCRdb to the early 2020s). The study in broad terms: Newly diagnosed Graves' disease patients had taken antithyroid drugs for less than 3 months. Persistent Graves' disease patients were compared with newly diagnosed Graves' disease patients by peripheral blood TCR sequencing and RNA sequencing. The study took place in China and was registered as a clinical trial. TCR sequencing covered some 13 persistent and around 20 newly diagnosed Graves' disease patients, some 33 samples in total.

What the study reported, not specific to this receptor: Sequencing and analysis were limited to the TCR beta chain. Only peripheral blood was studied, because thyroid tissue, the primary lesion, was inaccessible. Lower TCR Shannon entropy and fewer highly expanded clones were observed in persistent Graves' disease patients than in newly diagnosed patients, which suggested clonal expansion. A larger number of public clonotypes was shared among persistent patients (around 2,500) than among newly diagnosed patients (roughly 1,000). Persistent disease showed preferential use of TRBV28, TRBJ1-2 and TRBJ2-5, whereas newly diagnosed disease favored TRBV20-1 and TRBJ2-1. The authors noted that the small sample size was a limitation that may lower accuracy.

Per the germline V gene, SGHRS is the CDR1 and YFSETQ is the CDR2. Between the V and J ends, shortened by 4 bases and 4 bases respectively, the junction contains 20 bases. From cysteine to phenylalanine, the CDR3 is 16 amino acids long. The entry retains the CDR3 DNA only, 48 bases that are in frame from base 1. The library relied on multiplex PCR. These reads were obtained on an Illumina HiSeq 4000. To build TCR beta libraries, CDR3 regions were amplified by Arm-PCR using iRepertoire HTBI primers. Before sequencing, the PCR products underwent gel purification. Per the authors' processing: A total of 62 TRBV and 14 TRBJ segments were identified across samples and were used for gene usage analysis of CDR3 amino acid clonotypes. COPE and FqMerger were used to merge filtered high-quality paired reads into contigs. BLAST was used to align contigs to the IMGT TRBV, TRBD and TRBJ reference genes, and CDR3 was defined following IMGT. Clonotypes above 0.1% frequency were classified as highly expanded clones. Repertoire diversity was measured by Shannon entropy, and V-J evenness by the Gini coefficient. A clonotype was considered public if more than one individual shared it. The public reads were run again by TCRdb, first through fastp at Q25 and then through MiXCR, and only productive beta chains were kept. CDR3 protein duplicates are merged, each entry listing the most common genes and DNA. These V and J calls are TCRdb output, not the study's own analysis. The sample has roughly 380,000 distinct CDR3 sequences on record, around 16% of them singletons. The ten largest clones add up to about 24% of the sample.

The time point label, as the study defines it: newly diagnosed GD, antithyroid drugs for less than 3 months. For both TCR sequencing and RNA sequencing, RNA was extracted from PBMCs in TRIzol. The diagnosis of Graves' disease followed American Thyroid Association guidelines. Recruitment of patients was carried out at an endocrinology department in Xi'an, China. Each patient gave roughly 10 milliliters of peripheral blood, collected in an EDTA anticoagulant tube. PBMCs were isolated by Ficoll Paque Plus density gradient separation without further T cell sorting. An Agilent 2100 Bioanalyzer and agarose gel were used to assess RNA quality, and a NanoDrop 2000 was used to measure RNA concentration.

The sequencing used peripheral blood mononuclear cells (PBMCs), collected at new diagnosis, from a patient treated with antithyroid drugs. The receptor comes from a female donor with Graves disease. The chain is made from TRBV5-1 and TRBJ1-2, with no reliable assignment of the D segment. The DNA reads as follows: TGCGCCAGCAGCCGCCGACCAGACCAGCTGGGCTATGGCTACACCTTC. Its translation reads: CASSRRPDQLGYGYTF. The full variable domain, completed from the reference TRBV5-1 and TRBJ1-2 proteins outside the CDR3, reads KAGVTQTPRYLIKTRGQQVTLSCSPISGHRSVSWYQQTPGQGLQFLFEYFSETQRNKGNFPGRFSGRQFSNSRSEMNVSTLELGDSALYLCASSRRPDQLGYGYTFGSGTRLTVV.